This T cell receptor beta chain was found in a study of response to subunit inactivated influenza vaccine. TCRdb analysed the RT-PCR reads with MiXCR anew, one entry per CDR3 protein. The table has roughly 650,000 distinct CDR3 sequences, approximately 15% seen once; the top ten hold 7.5% to 8%. V shed 0 bases, J shed 7 bases, and the junction held 6 bases outside the gene matches. This CDR3 has 14 amino acids. Germline values: CDR1 ENHRY, CDR2 SYGVKD. This clonotype was seen more than once but under ten times. This receptor was identified in a man over 45 who received an inactivated influenza vaccine. The specimen comprised PBMCs from blood, sampled 14 days before vaccination. The chain links TRBV10-3 to TRBJ2-7, with 7 positions matching TRBD2. The CDR3 bases are TGTGCCATCAGTGAGTCGACGGGGGGACCGGAGCAGTACTTC. This sequence encodes CAISESTGGPEQYF.